These 12 T cell receptor beta chains were all obtained from the same sample, sequenced in a study of response to subunit inactivated influenza vaccine. TCRdb itself ran the RT-PCR reads through MiXCR, one entry per CDR3 protein. The data show some 600,000 distinct CDR3 sequences, 12% to 15% seen once. Sequencing used PBMCs from blood, obtained around 15 days before vaccination. These receptors were obtained from a man in his forties or fifties who received an inactivated influenza vaccine.

There are a few counts of this clonotype. The rearrangement joins TRBV5-6 to TRBJ2-1; D might be TRBD1 or TRBD2, each matching 6 bases. Germline V gene sequence: CDR1 SGHDT, CDR2 YYEEEE. This CDR3 has 15 residues. V was shortened by 4 bases and J by 7 bases, with 18 bases between the two germline ends. The CDR3 spells CASSRGLSYMNEQFF. DNA of the CDR3: TGTGCCAGCAGCCGGGGGCTTAGCTACATGAATGAGCAGTTCTTC.

The V gene is TRBV7-9, the J gene TRBJ2-2; 11 bases are shared with TRBD2. The CDR3 spans 15 residues. The junction had 2 bases not matched to a gene; V was cut back by 5 bases and J by 3 bases. The germline CDR1 and CDR2 sequences are SEHNR and FQNEAQ (reference sequence). CDR3 nucleotide sequence: TGTGCCAGCAGCACGACTAGCGGGGACACCGGGGAGCTGTTTTTT. Translated, it gives CASSTTSGDTGELFF.

This chain links TRBV12-3 or TRBV12-4 with TRBJ2-5; D might be TRBD1 or TRBD2, each matching 6 bases. CDR3 size: 14 residues. V lost 3 bases and J 4 bases, leaving 12 bases between the germline ends. Written as DNA, the CDR3 is TGTGCCAGCAGTTTTTCGGGGGCGGGAGAGACCCAGTACTTC. It is translated as CASSFSGAGETQYF.

This clonotype was counted between two and nine times. The CDR3 DNA is TGCAGTGCCCCGACCGGCTCCTATAATTCACCCCTCCACTTT. Translated, it gives CSAPTGSYNSPLHF. This sequence joins TRBV20-1 and TRBJ1-6; D is unresolved. CDR3 size: 14 residues. The germline V gene has CDR1 DFQATT and CDR2 SNEGSKA (reference sequence). V was shortened by 6 bases and J by 0 bases, with 9 bases between the two germline ends.

The chain carries TRBV7-9 and TRBJ1-2; a possible D gene is TRBD1 (6 bases). Trimming left V 4 bases short and J 0 bases short, with 18 bases between. Germline values: CDR1 SEHNR, CDR2 FQNEAQ (reference sequence). The CDR3 runs to 17 residues. This CDR3 is CASSSTVSGEANYGYTF. The CDR3 DNA reads as TGTGCCAGCAGCTCCACCGTTTCAGGGGAGGCTAACTATGGCTACACCTTC.

CDR3 loop: CASGGSTDTQYF. CDR3 DNA sequence: TGTGCCAGCGGGGGGAGCACAGATACGCAGTATTTT. This chain connects TRBV28 to TRBJ2-3, with D maybe TRBD2 (6 bases). The CDR3 has 12 amino acids. Trimming took 8 bases from V and 0 from J, leaving 6 bases between them. Germline assignment: CDR1 MDHEN and CDR2 SYDVKM.

The chain joins TRBV7-2 to TRBJ2-3; TRBD2 is a possible D gene (5 bases). The V gene's germline CDR1 is SGHTA and CDR2 FQGNSA. The ends were cut back, 5 bases at V and 6 bases at J, with 15 bases in the middle. The CDR3 length is 14 residues. The CDR3: CASSRQVATDTQYF. The CDR3 DNA follows: TGTGCCAGCAGCCGCCAAGTAGCGACGGATACGCAGTATTTT.

This clonotype has at least ten counts. The chain is built from TRBV5-1 and TRBJ1-2, with 9 positions matching TRBD1. The CDR3 length is 15 residues. The trim removed 4 bases at V and 6 bases at J, leaving 10 bases unmatched. In germline, CDR1 is SGHRS, CDR2 YFSETQ. CDR3: CASSTTGGSMDGYTF. The CDR3 region has the DNA TGCGCCAGCAGCACCACAGGGGGCTCTATGGATGGCTACACCTTC.

The genes are TRBV5-1 and TRBJ2-1; D is unclear. Germline V gives CDR1 SGHRS, CDR2 YFSETQ. V shed 0 bases and J shed 8 bases, with 9 bases lying between them. The CDR3 spans 13 residues. This chain's CDR3 is CASSLVPEDEQFF. CDR3 in DNA: TGCGCCAGCAGCTTGGTACCCGAAGATGAGCAGTTCTTC.

This chain connects TRBV9 to TRBJ1-1, with no clear D. This CDR3 comprises 16 residues. V was clipped by 0 bases and J by 1 base, with 13 bases between them. Germline values: CDR1 SGDLS, CDR2 YYNGEE. The CDR3 is CASSVAPLGTNTEAFF. Written as DNA, the CDR3 is TGTGCCAGCAGCGTAGCCCCACTGGGAACGAACACTGAAGCTTTCTTT.

This clonotype was counted a few times. The V gene is TRBV11-1, the J gene TRBJ2-1; possibly TRBD2 for D (6 bases). CDR1 SGHAT and CDR2 FQDESV come from the germline V gene (reference sequence). The CDR3 covers 18 residues. V was shortened by 5 bases and J by 7 bases, with 27 bases between the two germline ends. The CDR3 bases are TGTGCCAGCAGCCCCTCTTGGGTATGGGGGACGGGGGATAATGAGCAGTTCTTC. Translating gives CASSPSWVWGTGDNEQFF. The full variable domain, with the rest looked up from reference TRBV11-1 and TRBJ2-1, is EAEVAQSPRYKITEKSQAVAFWCDPISGHATLYWYRQILGQGPELLVQFQDESVVDDSQLPKDRFSAERLKGVDSTLKIQPAELGDSAMYLCASSPSWVWGTGDNEQFFGPGTRLTVL.

This chain joins TRBV6-1 and TRBJ1-2; D remains ambiguous. The CDR3 has 16 amino acids. V lost 5 bases and J lost 5, with 21 bases in between. Per the germline V gene, CDR1 is MNHNS and CDR2 is SASEGT. In DNA, the CDR3 is TGTGCCAGCAGTCCTGCTGGGTCATGGGGTGGTTATGGCTACACCTTC. Protein sequence: CASSPAGSWGGYGYTF.